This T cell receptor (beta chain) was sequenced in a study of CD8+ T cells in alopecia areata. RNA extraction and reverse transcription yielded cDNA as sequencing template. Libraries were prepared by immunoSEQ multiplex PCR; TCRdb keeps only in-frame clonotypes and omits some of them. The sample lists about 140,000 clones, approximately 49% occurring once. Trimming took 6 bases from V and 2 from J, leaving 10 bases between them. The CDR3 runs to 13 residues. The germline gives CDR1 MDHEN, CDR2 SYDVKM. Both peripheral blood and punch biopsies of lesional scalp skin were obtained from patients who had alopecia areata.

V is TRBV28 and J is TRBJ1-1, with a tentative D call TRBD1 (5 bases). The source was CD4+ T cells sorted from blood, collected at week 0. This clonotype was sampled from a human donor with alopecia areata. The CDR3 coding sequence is TGTGCCAGCAGGTGGGGACTAAACACTGAAGCTTTCTTT. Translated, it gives CASRWGLNTEAFF. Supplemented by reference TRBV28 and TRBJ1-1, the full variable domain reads DVKVTQSSRYLVKRTGEKVFLECVQDMDHENMFWYRQDPGLGLRLIYFSYDVKMKEKGDIPEGYSVSREKKERFSLILESASTNQTSMYLCASRWGLNTEAFFGQGTRLTVV.